These 19 T cell receptor beta chains were all obtained from the same sample, sequenced in a study of cytomegalovirus exposure and HLA in healthy donors. Primers included in the PCR were 60 Vbeta and 13 Jbeta primers. Sequencing used immunoSEQ multiplex PCR; TCRdb keeps in-frame clones, though not all of them. This sample has some 130,000 clones, with 76% found just once. The sequencing sample was made of PBMCs. The receptors derive from a female donor in good health and CMV-seropositive.

The rearrangement uses TRBV28 and TRBJ2-7, with 10 bases identical to TRBD2. CDR1 MDHEN and CDR2 SYDVKM come from the germline V gene. The CDR3 extends over 14 amino acids. The J segment lost 7 bases and the V segment lost 3 bases, leaving 6 bases of the junction unmatched. The CDR3 sequence is CASSLSGRVSEQYF. CDR3 coding DNA: TGTGCCAGCAGTTTGAGCGGGAGGGTCAGTGAGCAGTACTTC.

The rearrangement links TRBV2 to TRBJ1-2, with D perhaps TRBD1 (6 bases). The CDR3 totals 15 residues. Trimming stripped 9 bases from V and 0 bases from J, with 17 bases between. CDR1 and CDR2 from the germline V gene are SNHLY and FYNNEI. The CDR3 reads CASIIQGTANYGYTF. The CDR3 DNA reads TGTGCCAGTATCATACAGGGCACGGCTAACTATGGCTACACCTTC.

The rearrangement links TRBV2 to TRBJ2-3, with 14 nucleotides matching TRBD2. Trimming cost V 5 bases and J 4 bases; bases outside gene matches: 2. Germline V gene sequence: CDR1 SNHLY, CDR2 FYNNEI. The CDR3 contains 15 residues. Written as DNA, the CDR3 is TGTGCCAGCAGTACGGGACTAGCGGGAGCAGATACGCAGTATTTT. It is translated as CASSTGLAGADTQYF.

This chain links TRBV30 with TRBJ1-2; 7 positions match TRBD1. The CDR3 is made up of 14 amino acids. V shed 3 bases and J 1 base; nucleotides not matched to a gene: 5. Germline CDR1 GTSNPN, CDR2 SVGIG (reference sequence). The DNA for the CDR3 is TGTGCCTGGAGCCTCGGACAGGTTAACTATGGCTACACCTTC. It codes for CAWSLGQVNYGYTF.

The V gene is TRBV27, the J gene TRBJ2-7; 12 bases match TRBD2. Germline V gene data show CDR1 as MNHEY and CDR2 as SMNVEV (reference sequence). Unmatched junction bases numbered 5, after V lost 6 bases and J lost 2 bases. This CDR3 has 15 amino acids. DNA for the CDR3: TGTGCCAGCAGAGTGACTAGCGGGAGTACCTACGAGCAGTACTTC. As protein: CASRVTSGSTYEQYF.

The V and J genes are TRBV7-2 and TRBJ1-1; 10 positions match TRBD1. The CDR3 extends over 17 amino acids. CDR1 is SGHTA and CDR2 is FQGNSA in the germline V gene. Trimming at V came to 2 bases and at J to 4 bases, leaving 10 bases not matched to a gene. As DNA, the CDR3 is TGTGCCAGCAGCTTACTAGGCTTGGGACAGGGGTTCACTGAAGCTTTCTTT. Protein: CASSLLGLGQGFTEAFF.

The chain is built from TRBV18 and TRBJ2-1, with D maybe TRBD1 (5 bases). V gave up 0 bases and J gave up 4 bases, with 13 bases separating them. The length of the CDR3 is 16 residues. In germline, CDR1 is KGHSH, CDR2 LQKENI. CDR3 sequence: CASSPPSRAGYNEQFF. In DNA, the CDR3 is TGTGCCAGCTCACCACCCAGCAGGGCCGGTTACAATGAGCAGTTCTTC.

J is TRBJ2-7 and V is TRBV5-1; 7 nucleotides match TRBD2. CDR1 is SGHRS, CDR2 YFSETQ, per germline. The CDR3 contains 14 residues. The V segment lost 7 bases and the J segment 3 bases; nucleotides outside the gene matches: 10. Here the CDR3 reads CASGLAGVRYEQYF. CDR3 DNA sequence: TGCGCCAGCGGGCTCGCGGGGGTCCGCTACGAGCAGTACTTC.

The chain links TRBV5-4 to TRBJ2-5, with a possible D match to TRBD2 (7 bases). Trimming took 1 base from V and 2 from J, leaving 12 bases between them. The CDR3 has 15 amino acids. Germline V gene data show CDR1 as SGHNT and CDR2 as YYREEE (reference sequence). CDR3 region: CASSLWRGRQETQYF. The CDR3, as DNA: TGTGCCAGCAGCTTGTGGCGGGGGCGTCAAGAGACCCAGTACTTC.

The chain combines TRBV10-3 with TRBJ1-6; 7 nucleotides align to TRBD1. J gave up 6 bases and V 2 bases, and 4 bases lay outside the gene matches. Germline V lookup: CDR1 ENHRY, CDR2 SYGVKD. The CDR3 loop spans 15 amino acids. The CDR3 loop reads CAISERAGGNSPLHF. CDR3 coding DNA: TGTGCCATCAGTGAGAGAGCAGGGGGTAATTCACCCCTCCACTTT.

The gene calls are TRBV14 and TRBJ2-1; 9 positions agree with TRBD1. Germline CDR1 SGHDN, CDR2 FVKESK. The trim removed 2 bases at V and 7 bases at J, leaving 6 bases unmatched. The length of the CDR3 is 15 residues. The CDR3, as DNA: TGTGCCAGCAGCCAATGGGGGACAGGGACAAATGAGCAGTTCTTC. This encodes CASSQWGTGTNEQFF.

A single count supports this clone. The chain is built from TRBV10-2 and TRBJ2-6; 7 bases match TRBD1. This CDR3 is built from 17 residues. The V gene's germline CDR1 is WSHSY and CDR2 SAAADI. Unmatched junction bases numbered 8, after V lost 2 bases and J lost 4 bases. CDR3 amino acids: CASSESRTGRGANVLTF. DNA for the CDR3: TGCGCCAGCAGTGAGAGTAGGACAGGAAGAGGGGCCAACGTCCTGACTTTC.

The chain is built from TRBV5-1 and TRBJ2-7; TRBD2 aligns across 8 bases. Germline-derived CDR1 and CDR2 are SGHRS and YFSETQ. The CDR3 sequence is 13 residues long. V lost 4 bases to trimming and J lost 1 base; unmatched junction nucleotides: 1. CDR3 protein: CASSPGGSYEQYF. The CDR3 DNA reads TGCGCCAGCAGCCCGGGGGGGTCCTACGAGCAGTACTTC.

This chain uses TRBV4-2 with TRBJ2-7; 7 bases align to TRBD2. The CDR3 is made up of 17 amino acids. V trimming: 0 bases; J trimming: 0 bases; junction bases outside the gene matches: 8. Germline V lookup: CDR1 LGHNA, CDR2 YNFKEQ. In nucleotides, the CDR3 is TGTGCCAGCAGCCAAGAATCACAACTAGCGAGCTCCTACGAGCAGTACTTC. This sequence encodes CASSQESQLASSYEQYF.

The chain recombines TRBV9 with TRBJ2-7, with 9 positions matching TRBD1. The ends lost 5 bases at V and 4 bases at J; junction bases unmatched: 7. The length of the CDR3 is 14 residues. Germline loops: CDR1 SGDLS, CDR2 YYNGEE. The chain's CDR3 is CASSLGQGVYEQYF. CDR3 bases: TGTGCCAGCAGTTTGGGACAGGGAGTTTACGAGCAGTACTTC.

CDR3 amino acids: CASSQLAGSTDTQYF. The CDR3 DNA sequence: TGTGCCAGCAGCCAACTAGCGGGGAGCACAGATACGCAGTATTTT. The rearrangement joins TRBV7-2 to TRBJ2-3, with 10 bases lining up with TRBD2. The length of the CDR3 is 15 residues. After removal of 5 bases from V and 0 bases from J, the junction contained 2 bases not matched to a gene. Germline values: CDR1 SGHTA, CDR2 FQGNSA.

This clone has just one count. The genes are TRBV2 and TRBJ2-2, with D perhaps TRBD1 (6 bases). The CDR3 covers 14 residues. Trimming removed 4 bases at V and 0 bases at J, with 6 bases between. Looked up from germline, CDR1 is SNHLY and CDR2 is FYNNEI. CDR3 in amino acids: CASSGGPNTGELFF. CDR3 nucleotide sequence: TGTGCCAGCAGTGGGGGGCCGAACACCGGGGAGCTGTTTTTT.

This chain connects TRBV9 to TRBJ2-7, with TRBD2 identical over 9 bases. CDR1 is SGDLS, CDR2 YYNGEE, per germline. The ends lost 2 bases at V and 2 bases at J; junction bases unmatched: 8. The CDR3 length is 16 residues. CDR3 amino acids: CASSVPDSGGPYEQYF. The CDR3 DNA reads as TGTGCCAGCAGCGTCCCGGACAGCGGGGGGCCCTACGAGCAGTACTTC.

J is TRBJ2-7 and V is TRBV25-1, with D possibly being TRBD2 (5 bases). Trimming took 3 bases from V and 2 from J, leaving 8 bases between them. CDR1 is MGHDK, CDR2 SYGVNS, per germline. This CDR3 spans 13 amino acids. The CDR3 loop is CASSDDGTYEQYF. In nucleotides, the CDR3 is TGTGCCAGCAGTGATGACGGGACCTACGAGCAGTACTTC.